The TCR beta chain under discussion was sequenced for a study of T cells in women clearing cervical HPV infection. Concerning this clone: The read halts 3 residues ahead of the CDR3 end, with the missing end drawn from the germline J gene.

CDR1 and CDR2 from the germline V gene are ENHRY and SYGVKD. The V end lost 6 bases, the J end lost 6 bases, and 15 bases lay between the germline ends. The CDR3 totals 13 residues. Method: immunoSEQ multiplex PCR; TCRdb's copy keeps in-frame clones and lacks some. The sample table includes roughly 45,000 clones. The material sequenced was blood buffy coat. This chain connects TRBV10-3 to TRBJ2-7; possibly TRBD1 for D (5 bases). The TCR sequence derives from a woman aged 18 to 75 with a cervical HPV16 infection that either progressed to CIN3+ or cleared (not recorded which). The DNA read from the CDR3 is TGTGCCATCAGCGTCGACAGCTTCGGCGAG. This codes for CAISVDSFGE. In full, the CDR3 is CAISVDSFGEQYF.